This record covers a single T cell receptor (beta chain). What antigen it recognizes has not been identified. No clone much larger than this one lies a single base away; base qualities are absent. This CDR3 is also generated by other DNA sequences in the sample. CDR1 is given as SQVTM and CDR2 as ANQGSEA, both from the germline V gene. Its CDR3 holds 12 amino acids, cysteine through phenylalanine. Of the read, only the CDR3 DNA is kept; its 36 bases are in frame from base 1. V was cut back by 4 bases and J by 7 bases, leaving a gap of 11 bases between them. The data are from a study of beta chain features in type 1 diabetes (dated by TCRdb to the late 2010s). Looking at the study overall: Patients and healthy donors did not differ in mean age, gender distribution, total cell number or subset yield. A total of some 100,000,000 sorted cells were examined across all samples, and a strong correlation was observed between cell number per subset and RNA yield. The study compared the TCRB repertoires of sorted circulating CD4+ T cell subsets in recently diagnosed type 1 diabetes patients with those in matched healthy donors. Naive and central memory subsets were obtained from all 30 or so donors, but regulatory and stem cell-like memory subsets were isolated from only 8 patients and roughly 8 healthy donors. Overall results and qualifications from the work: At VDJ recombination sites, patients with type 1 diabetes made fewer insertions and deleted more nucleotides, a pattern implying thymic rearrangement abnormalities. Shorter templates might have been favored by PCR, but patient and control samples were amplified and corrected together, so both groups would have been affected equally by any skew. Only small numbers of individuals were included in the HLA sub-analyses, which left unresolved whether HLA type had any influence on TCRB rearrangement. Because cDNA rather than genomic DNA was sequenced, highly expressing activated cells could have been over-represented, although no difference in activation and CD3 levels was found between groups. Type 1 diabetes patients showed a moderate but significant shortening of TCRB CDR3 length in all four CD4+ subsets. Naive, central memory and regulatory TCRB repertoires appeared more similar among patients than among healthy donors.

From each donor, a single peripheral blood sample of 100 to 150 mL on average was drawn into heparinised tubes. A BD FACSAria II was used to sort naive, central memory, regulatory and stem cell-like memory CD4+ T cells with a panel that included CD45RO, CCR7, CD25, CD127, CD95 and CD27. Every sorted population had a purity above 95%. PBMCs were isolated immediately by Lymphoprep density gradient centrifugation and stained directly without culture. To minimize batch effects, samples were stained and sorted in pairs, one healthy donor with one patient per experiment. The entire amount of isolated RNA was reverse transcribed using the High Capacity cDNA Reverse Transcription Kit, so the sequenced TCRB transcripts were expressed ones. Deep immunoSEQ sequencing was applied to naive, central memory and regulatory T cell samples, giving an average of about 3.7 million total reads per sample. Sorted cells were lysed in RLT buffer and RNA was extracted with DNase-treated RNeasy Micro or Mini kits, depending on cell number. To prevent cross-contamination, each cell subset was processed individually, whereas patient and healthy donor samples were processed jointly. Using the immunoSEQ multiplex PCR, TCRB sequences were amplified from cDNA into 87-bp fragments spanning the CDR3 region. Sequencing of the amplicons was done on the Illumina HiSeq platform. Turning to the authors' computational methods: Synthetic template baselines were used to correct PCR bias computationally, reads within Hamming distance 2 were collapsed, and singletons that could not be merged were discarded. Reads were aligned to IMGT to assign V, D and J genes, CDR3 length, and insertions or deletions at six rearrangement sites. Within each subset, clonotype counts were normalized to the number of sorted cells before true diversity and Gini coefficients were calculated with the tcR R package. Repertoire sharing was quantified using the overlap coefficient calculated on TCRB nucleotide sequences. The immuneACCESS repertoire file appears here via TCRdb, limited to in-frame rearrangements. These files lack a portion of the clones; in checked studies, under half of the deficit traces to unresolved V genes, and the cause of the others is not known. V and J calls and clone size are copied from that table; D and trimming were computed from the DNA. This sample has about 150,000 clones in its table, and approximately 12% of those were observed once. In total, the top ten clones hold 2% to 2.5% of the sample.

The chain was built from TRBV29-1 and TRBJ1-5, with no confident D gene call. The receptor was derived from a man between 18 and 35 years old in good health. The sequenced material came from central memory CD4+ T cells from blood. For the CDR3, the sequence is CSVGEGRQPQHF. The bases are TGCAGCGTTGGGGAGGGCCGGCAGCCCCAGCATTTT.